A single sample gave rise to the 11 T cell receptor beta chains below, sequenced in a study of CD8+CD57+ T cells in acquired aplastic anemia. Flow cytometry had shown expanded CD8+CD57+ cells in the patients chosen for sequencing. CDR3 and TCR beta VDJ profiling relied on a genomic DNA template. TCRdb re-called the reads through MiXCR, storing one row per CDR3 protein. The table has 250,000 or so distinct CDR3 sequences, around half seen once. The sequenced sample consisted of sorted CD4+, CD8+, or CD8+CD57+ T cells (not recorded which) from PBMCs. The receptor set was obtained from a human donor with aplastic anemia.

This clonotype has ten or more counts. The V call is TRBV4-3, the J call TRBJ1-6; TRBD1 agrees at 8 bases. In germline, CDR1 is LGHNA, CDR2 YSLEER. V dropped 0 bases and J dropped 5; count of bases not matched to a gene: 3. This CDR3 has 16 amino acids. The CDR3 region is CASSQEDRGHNSPLHF. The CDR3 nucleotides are TGCGCCAGCAGCCAAGAAGACAGGGGACATAATTCACCCCTCCACTTT.

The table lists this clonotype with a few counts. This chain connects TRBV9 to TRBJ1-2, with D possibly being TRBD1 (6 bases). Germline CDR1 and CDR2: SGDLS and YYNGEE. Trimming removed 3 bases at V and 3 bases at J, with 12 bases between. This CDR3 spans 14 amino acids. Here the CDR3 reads CASSGSGEDYGYTF. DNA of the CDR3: TGTGCCAGCAGCGGTTCAGGGGAGGACTATGGCTACACCTTC. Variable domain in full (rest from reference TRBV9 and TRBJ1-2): DSGVTQTPKHLITATGQRVTLRCSPRSGDLSVYWYQQSLDQGLQFLIQYYNGEERAKGNILERFSAQQFPDLHSELNLSSLELGDSALYFCASSGSGEDYGYTFGSGTRLTVV.

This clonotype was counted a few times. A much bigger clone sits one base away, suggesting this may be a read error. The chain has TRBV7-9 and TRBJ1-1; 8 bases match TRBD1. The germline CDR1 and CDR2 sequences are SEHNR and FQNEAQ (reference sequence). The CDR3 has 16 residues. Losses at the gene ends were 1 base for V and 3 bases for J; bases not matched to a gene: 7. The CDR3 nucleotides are TGTGCCAGCAGCTTAGATTCAGGGGGCTTGGACACTGAAGCTTTCTTT. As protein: CASSLDSGGLDTEAFF.

The CDR3 DNA sequence: TGTGCCAGCAGCCAGGGAGGGTTCAATCAGCCCCAGCATTTT. Residues: CASSQGGFNQPQHF. V gene TRBV3-1 combines with J gene TRBJ1-5; no firm D call. The CDR3 contains 14 residues. Germline CDR1 is LGHDT and CDR2 is YNNKEL (reference sequence). Trimming took 3 bases from V and 3 from J, leaving 9 bases between them.

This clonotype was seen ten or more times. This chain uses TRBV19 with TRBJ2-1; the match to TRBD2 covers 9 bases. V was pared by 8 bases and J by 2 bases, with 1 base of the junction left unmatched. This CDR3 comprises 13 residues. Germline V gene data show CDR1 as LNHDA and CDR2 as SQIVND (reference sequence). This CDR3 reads CASRGRAYNEQFF. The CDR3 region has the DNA TGTGCCAGTCGCGGGAGGGCCTACAATGAGCAGTTCTTC.

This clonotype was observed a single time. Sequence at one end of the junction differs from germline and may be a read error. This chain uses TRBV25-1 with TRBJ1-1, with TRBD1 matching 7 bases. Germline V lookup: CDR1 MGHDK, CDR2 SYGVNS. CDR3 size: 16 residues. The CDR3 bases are TGCGCCAGCAGCCTTGACACAGGGGCCCCGGGGACTGAAGCTTTCTTT. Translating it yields CASSLDTGAPGTEAFF.

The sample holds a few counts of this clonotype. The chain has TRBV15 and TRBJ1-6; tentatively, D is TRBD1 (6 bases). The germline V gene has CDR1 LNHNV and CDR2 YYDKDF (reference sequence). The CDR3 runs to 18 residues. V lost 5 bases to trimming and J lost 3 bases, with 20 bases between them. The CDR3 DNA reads TGTGCCACCAGCCCTCCTCCAGGACAGCCTTACTATAATTCACCCCTCCACTTT. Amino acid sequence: CATSPPPGQPYYNSPLHF.

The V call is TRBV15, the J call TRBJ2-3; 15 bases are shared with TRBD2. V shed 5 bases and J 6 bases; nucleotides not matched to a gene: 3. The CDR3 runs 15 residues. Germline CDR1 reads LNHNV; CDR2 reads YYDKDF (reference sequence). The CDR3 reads CATSGTSGGFDTQYF. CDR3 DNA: TGTGCCACCAGCGGGACTAGCGGGGGGTTTGATACGCAGTATTTT.

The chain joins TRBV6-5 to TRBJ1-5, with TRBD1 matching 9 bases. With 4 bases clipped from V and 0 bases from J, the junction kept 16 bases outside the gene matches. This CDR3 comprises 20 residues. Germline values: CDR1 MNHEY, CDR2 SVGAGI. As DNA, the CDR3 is TGTGCCAGCAGTTTAGGAGTTGCTTGGACAGGGGATCTTAGCAATCAGCCCCAGCATTTT. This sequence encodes CASSLGVAWTGDLSNQPQHF.

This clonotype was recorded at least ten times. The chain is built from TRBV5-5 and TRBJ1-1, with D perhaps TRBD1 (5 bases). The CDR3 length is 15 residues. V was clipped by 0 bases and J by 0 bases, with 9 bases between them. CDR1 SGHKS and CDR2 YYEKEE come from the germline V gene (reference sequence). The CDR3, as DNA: TGTGCCAGCAGCTTGGTGTTGGGGGTGAACACTGAAGCTTTCTTT. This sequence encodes CASSLVLGVNTEAFF.

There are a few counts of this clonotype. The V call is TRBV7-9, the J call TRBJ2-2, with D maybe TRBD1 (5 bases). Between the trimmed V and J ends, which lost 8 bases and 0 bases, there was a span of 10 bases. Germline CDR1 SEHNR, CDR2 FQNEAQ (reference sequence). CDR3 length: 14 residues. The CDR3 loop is CASLDSANTGELFF. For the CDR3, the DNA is TGTGCCAGCCTTGACAGCGCGAACACCGGGGAGCTGTTTTTT.